Listed below are T cell receptor beta chains from one sample, sequenced in a study of control samples from healthy donors and cancer patients. Method: immunoSEQ multiplex PCR; TCRdb's copy keeps in-frame clones and lacks some. The sample includes some 100,000 clones, roughly nine tenths of them seen just once. Sequenced: blood. The receptors were gathered from a woman aged 45-59 years in good health. The CDR3 runs from the conserved cysteine through the conserved F or W. The D gene is left open where the match is weak. The size of a clone is reported for some rows only, either as once, few or many, or as a class for expanded clones.

d_gene,j_gene,abundance,v_gene,len,CDR3aa,CDR3nt
.,TRBJ2-1,.,TRBV3-1/TRBV3-2,16,CASSQDPRRINNEQFF,TGTGCCAGCAGCCAAGATCCTAGAAGAATTAACAATGAGCAGTTCTTC
.,TRBJ1-4,.,TRBV19,17,CASIDLGGPATNEKLFF,TGTGCCAGTATTGATTTGGGGGGACCTGCAACTAATGAAAAACTGTTTTTT
.,TRBJ1-6,.,TRBV15,15,CATTPTSGANSPLHF,TGTGCCACCACCCCAACCTCGGGGGCCAATTCACCCCTCCACTTT
TRBD1,TRBJ1-1,.,TRBV4-3,14,CASSYWTGAPEAFF,TGCGCCAGCAGCTACTGGACAGGGGCGCCTGAAGCTTTCTTT
TRBD2,TRBJ2-1,.,TRBV5-1,16,CASSSLGLAGGNEQFF,TGCGCCAGCAGCTCTCTGGGACTAGCGGGAGGGAATGAGCAGTTCTTC
.,TRBJ2-7,.,TRBV6-1,15,CASSEASQGGYEQYF,TGTGCCAGCAGTGAAGCGAGCCAGGGGGGTTACGAGCAGTACTTC
TRBD2,TRBJ2-3,.,TRBV5-6,16,CASSSPSGGPGDTQYF,TGTGCCAGCAGCTCCCCTAGCGGGGGGCCGGGGGATACGCAGTATTTT
.,TRBJ1-2,.,TRBV5-1,13,CASSSGPPKGYTF,TGCGCCAGCAGCTCGGGACCCCCGAAGGGCTACACCTTC
TRBD2,TRBJ2-7,.,TRBV5-5,14,CASSFRLAANEQYF,TGTGCCAGCAGCTTCCGACTAGCTGCTAACGAGCAGTACTTC
TRBD1,TRBJ1-2,.,TRBV19,15,CASSMGPTGSDGYTF,TGTGCCAGTAGTATGGGACCGACAGGGAGTGATGGCTACACCTTC
TRBD2,TRBJ2-2,.,TRBV10-2,15,CASRLAGGRTGELFF,TGCGCCAGCAGACTAGCGGGAGGGCGGACCGGGGAGCTGTTTTTT
TRBD1,TRBJ1-1,once,TRBV18,15,CASSPPGQTNTEAFF,TGTGCCAGCTCACCTCCGGGACAGACGAACACTGAAGCTTTCTTT
.,TRBJ2-7,.,TRBV5-6,17,CASSPLPGSHIHYEQYF,TGTGCCAGCAGCCCCCTCCCGGGCAGTCATATTCATTACGAGCAGTACTTC
.,TRBJ2-5,.,TRBV5-4,14,CASSLEPSQETQYF,TGTGCCAGCAGCTTAGAGCCGTCCCAAGAGACCCAGTACTTC
.,TRBJ2-3,once,TRBV19,14,CASSIDRGPDTQYF,TGTGCCAGTAGTATAGATAGGGGACCAGATACGCAGTATTTT
TRBD1,TRBJ1-1,.,TRBV6-6,14,CASSVTGVNTEAFF,TGTGCCAGCAGTGTGACAGGGGTGAACACTGAAGCTTTCTTT
.,TRBJ1-1,.,TRBV7-2,13,CASSFTQDTEAFF,TGTGCCAGCAGCTTCACGCAGGACACTGAAGCTTTCTTT
.,TRBJ2-1,.,TRBV5-1,14,CASSLVEQGGEQFF,TGCGCCAGCAGCCTTGTAGAACAGGGTGGTGAGCAGTTCTTC
.,TRBJ2-7,.,TRBV7-3,15,CASSQRAGSSYEQYF,TGTGCCAGCAGCCAAAGGGCGGGGAGCTCCTACGAGCAGTACTTC
.,TRBJ1-6,.,TRBV3-1/TRBV3-2,16,CASSQGTGTSTSPLHF,TGTGCCAGCAGTCAAGGGACCGGGACTTCGACGTCACCCCTCCACTTT
.,TRBJ2-7,.,TRBV4-3,19,CASSQGIAWRQSPHYEQYF,TGCGCCAGCAGCCAAGGAATAGCGTGGAGGCAGTCCCCCCACTACGAGCAGTACTTC
TRBD1,TRBJ2-7,.,TRBV5-1,16,CASSPLPGTGAYEQYF,TGCGCCAGCAGCCCCCTCCCGGGGACAGGGGCCTACGAGCAGTACTTC
TRBD1,TRBJ2-4,few,TRBV5-3,12,CARSRRQGGQYF,TGTGCCAGAAGCCGCCGACAGGGGGGCCAGTACTTC
.,TRBJ2-3,.,TRBV7-2,14,CASSLGLALDTQYF,TGTGCCAGCAGCTTGGGGCTAGCTTTAGATACGCAGTATTTT
.,TRBJ1-6,.,TRBV7-9,12,CASRTGDSPLHF,TGTGCCAGCAGGACGGGGGATTCACCCCTCCACTTT
TRBD2,TRBJ2-3,.,TRBV7-6,16,CASSSRGGIMTDTQYF,TGTGCCAGCAGCAGCCGGGGGGGCATTATGACAGATACGCAGTATTTT
.,TRBJ2-3,.,TRBV7-2,14,CASSFAGAGDTQYF,TGTGCCAGCAGCTTTGCAGGGGCGGGAGATACGCAGTATTTT
TRBD1,TRBJ1-4,.,TRBV7-9,17,CASSSPGTVATNEKLFF,TGTGCCAGCAGCTCGCCGGGGACAGTTGCAACTAATGAAAAACTGTTTTTT
TRBD1,TRBJ1-5,.,TRBV19,14,CASSRQGAGQPQHF,TGTGCCAGTAGTAGACAGGGGGCAGGCCAGCCCCAGCATTTT
.,TRBJ1-1,.,TRBV15,18,CATSRSGYLGRPNTEAFF,TGTGCCACCAGCAGATCGGGTTATCTTGGACGGCCGAACACTGAAGCTTTCTTT
.,TRBJ1-3,once,TRBV10-2,15,CASSAELLSGNTIYF,TGCGCCAGCAGTGCCGAACTTCTTTCTGGAAACACCATATATTTT
.,TRBJ2-1,.,TRBV3-1/TRBV3-2,14,CASSLKGWDNEQFF,TGTGCCAGCAGCCTGAAGGGGTGGGACAATGAGCAGTTCTTC
.,TRBJ1-2,.,TRBV2,15,CASTRTQGANYGYTF,TGTGCCAGCACCCGAACCCAGGGCGCGAACTATGGCTACACCTTC
.,TRBJ1-5,.,TRBV19,13,CASSIRDPQPQHF,TGTGCCAGTAGTATCCGGGATCCTCAGCCCCAGCATTTT
.,TRBJ2-7,.,TRBV12-3/TRBV12-4,13,CASRRHENYEQYF,TGTGCCAGCAGAAGACACGAAAACTACGAGCAGTACTTC
.,TRBJ2-3,.,TRBV23-1,14,CARRGGRNLDTQYF,TGCGCCAGGCGTGGGGGGCGAAACTTGGATACGCAGTATTTT
TRBD2,TRBJ2-5,few,TRBV6-2/TRBV6-3,17,CASSYSRGSGKKETQYF,TGTGCCAGCAGTTACTCCCGGGGTAGCGGGAAAAAAGAGACCCAGTACTTC
.,TRBJ2-7,.,TRBV9,17,CASSVGGGDYLGYEQYF,TGTGCCAGCAGCGTAGGTGGAGGGGATTACTTAGGTTACGAGCAGTACTTC
.,TRBJ1-4,.,TRBV5-6,16,CASSFKGIRANEKLFF,TGTGCCAGCAGCTTTAAAGGGATACGGGCGAATGAAAAACTGTTTTTT
TRBD2,TRBJ2-5,once,TRBV7-2,17,CASSWGGDSGVRETQYF,TGTGCCAGCAGCTGGGGAGGGGATAGCGGGGTCCGGGAGACCCAGTACTTC
.,TRBJ2-5,.,TRBV4-2,14,CASSQDPGSETQYF,TGTGCCAGCAGCCAAGATCCGGGTTCGGAGACCCAGTACTTC
.,TRBJ2-1,.,TRBV7-2,15,CASSPARGGTNEQFF,TGTGCCAGCAGCCCCGCCAGGGGGGGGACCAATGAGCAGTTCTTC
.,TRBJ1-2,.,TRBV7-9,12,CASGGFNYGYTF,TGTGCCTCGGGAGGGTTCAACTATGGCTACACCTTC
TRBD1,TRBJ2-1,.,TRBV5-6,16,CASTWAGTGNLGEQFF,TGTGCCAGCACGTGGGCGGGGACAGGGAATCTGGGTGAGCAGTTCTTC
TRBD1,TRBJ2-3,.,TRBV4-3,17,CASSRYTGQGSTDTQYF,TGCGCCAGCAGCCGTTACACGGGACAGGGGAGCACAGATACGCAGTATTTT
.,TRBJ2-1,.,TRBV4-2,12,CASSQDNNEQFF,TGTGCCAGCAGCCAAGATAACAATGAGCAGTTCTTC
.,TRBJ1-6,medium-sized,TRBV28,15,CASSLYSSYNSPLHF,TGTGCCAGCAGTTTATACAGCTCCTATAATTCACCCCTCCACTTT
TRBD1,TRBJ1-1,.,TRBV10-3,15,CAISELGQGNTEAFF,TGTGCCATCAGTGAGTTAGGACAGGGAAACACTGAAGCTTTCTTT
.,TRBJ1-1,.,TRBV19,12,CASSMLGTEAFF,TGTGCGAGCTCAATGCTGGGCACTGAAGCTTTCTTT